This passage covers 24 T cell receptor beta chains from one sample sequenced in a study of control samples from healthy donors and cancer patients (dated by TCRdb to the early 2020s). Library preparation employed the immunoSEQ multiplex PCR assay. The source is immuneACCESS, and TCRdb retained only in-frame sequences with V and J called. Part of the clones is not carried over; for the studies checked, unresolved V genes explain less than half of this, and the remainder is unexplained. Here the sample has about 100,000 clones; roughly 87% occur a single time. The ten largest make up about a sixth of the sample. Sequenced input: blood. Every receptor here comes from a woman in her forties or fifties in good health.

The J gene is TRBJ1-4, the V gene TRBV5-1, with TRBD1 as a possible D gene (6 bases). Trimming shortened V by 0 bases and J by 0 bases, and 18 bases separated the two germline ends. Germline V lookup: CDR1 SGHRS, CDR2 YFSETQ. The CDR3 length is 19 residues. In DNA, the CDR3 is TGCGCCAGCAGCTTGGCCTCGGGGGGCTACAGAGCAACTAATGAAAAACTGTTTTTT. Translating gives CASSLASGGYRATNEKLFF. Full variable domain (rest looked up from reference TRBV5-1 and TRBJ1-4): KAGVTQTPRYLIKTRGQQVTLSCSPISGHRSVSWYQQTPGQGLQFLFEYFSETQRNKGNFPGRFSGRQFSNSRSEMNVSTLELGDSALYLCASSLASGGYRATNEKLFFGSGTQLSVL.

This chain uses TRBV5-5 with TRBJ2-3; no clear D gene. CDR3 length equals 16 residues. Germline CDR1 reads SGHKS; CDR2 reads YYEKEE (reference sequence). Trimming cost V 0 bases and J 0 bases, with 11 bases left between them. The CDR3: CASSLVVFSSTDTQYF. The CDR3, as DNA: TGTGCCAGCAGCTTGGTTGTATTTAGTAGCACAGATACGCAGTATTTT.

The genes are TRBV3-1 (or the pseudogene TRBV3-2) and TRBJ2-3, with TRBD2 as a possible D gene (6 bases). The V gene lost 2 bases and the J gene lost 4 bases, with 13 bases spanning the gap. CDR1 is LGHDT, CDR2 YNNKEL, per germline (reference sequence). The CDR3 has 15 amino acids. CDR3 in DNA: TGTGCCAGCAGCCAACCCGCGGGGCGTGCAGATACGCAGTATTTT. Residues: CASSQPAGRADTQYF.

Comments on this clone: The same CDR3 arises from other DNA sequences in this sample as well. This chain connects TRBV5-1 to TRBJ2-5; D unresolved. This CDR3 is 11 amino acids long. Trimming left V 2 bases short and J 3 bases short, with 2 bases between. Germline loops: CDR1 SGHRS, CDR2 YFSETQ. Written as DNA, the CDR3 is TGCGCCAGCAGCTTTAAAGAGACCCAGTACTTC. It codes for CASSFKETQYF.

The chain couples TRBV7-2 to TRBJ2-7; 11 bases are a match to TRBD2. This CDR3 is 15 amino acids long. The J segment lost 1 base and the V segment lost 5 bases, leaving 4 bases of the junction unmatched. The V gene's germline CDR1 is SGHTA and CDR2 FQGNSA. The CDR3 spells CASSPLAGGSYEQYF. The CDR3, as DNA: TGTGCCAGCAGCCCCCTAGCGGGGGGTTCCTACGAGCAGTACTTC.

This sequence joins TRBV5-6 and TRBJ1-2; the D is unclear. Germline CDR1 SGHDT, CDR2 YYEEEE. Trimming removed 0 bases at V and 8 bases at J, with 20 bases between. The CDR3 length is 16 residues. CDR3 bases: TGTGCCAGCAGCTTGGAGAAGGGAACGAACCAGCTGGGCTACACCTTC. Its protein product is CASSLEKGTNQLGYTF. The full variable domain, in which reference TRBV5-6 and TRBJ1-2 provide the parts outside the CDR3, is DAGVTQSPTHLIKTRGQQVTLRCSPKSGHDTVSWYQQALGQGPQFIFQYYEEEERQRGNFPDRFSGHQFPNYSSELNVNALLLGDSALYLCASSLEKGTNQLGYTFGSGTRLTVV.

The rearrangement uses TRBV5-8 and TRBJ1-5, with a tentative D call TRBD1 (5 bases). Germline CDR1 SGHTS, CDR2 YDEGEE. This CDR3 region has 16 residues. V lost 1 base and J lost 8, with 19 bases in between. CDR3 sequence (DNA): TGTGCCAGCAGCTTGTCGGTGGGGGGGGTCCCTAAGCCCCAGCATTTT. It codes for CASSLSVGGVPKPQHF.

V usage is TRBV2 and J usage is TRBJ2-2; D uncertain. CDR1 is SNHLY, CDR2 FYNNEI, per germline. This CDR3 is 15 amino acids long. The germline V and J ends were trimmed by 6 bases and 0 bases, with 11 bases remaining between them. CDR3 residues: CASSAEQANTGELFF. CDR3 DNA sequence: TGTGCCAGCAGCGCCGAGCAGGCGAACACCGGGGAGCTGTTTTTT.

The CDR3 sequence is CATSRLTLSAGAKNIQYF. The CDR3 DNA follows: TGTGCCACCAGCAGACTCACGCTGTCTGCAGGGGCCAAAAACATTCAGTACTTC. This chain joins TRBV15 and TRBJ2-4; TRBD1 is a possible D gene (5 bases). V was trimmed by 2 bases and J by 1 base, leaving 18 bases between them. Per the germline V gene, CDR1 is LNHNV and CDR2 is YYDKDF (reference sequence). This CDR3 is built from 18 residues.

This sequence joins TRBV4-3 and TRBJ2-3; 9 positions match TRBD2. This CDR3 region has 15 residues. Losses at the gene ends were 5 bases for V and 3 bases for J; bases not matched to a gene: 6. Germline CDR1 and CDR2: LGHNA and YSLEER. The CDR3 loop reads CASSTREGLTDTQYF. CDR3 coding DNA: TGCGCCAGCAGCACGCGGGAGGGCCTGACAGATACGCAGTATTTT.

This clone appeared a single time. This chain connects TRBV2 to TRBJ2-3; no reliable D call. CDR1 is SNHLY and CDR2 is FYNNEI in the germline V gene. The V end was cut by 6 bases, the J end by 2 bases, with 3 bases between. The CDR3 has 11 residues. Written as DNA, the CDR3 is TGTGCCAGCAGGGTCACAGATACGCAGTATTTT. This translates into CASRVTDTQYF.

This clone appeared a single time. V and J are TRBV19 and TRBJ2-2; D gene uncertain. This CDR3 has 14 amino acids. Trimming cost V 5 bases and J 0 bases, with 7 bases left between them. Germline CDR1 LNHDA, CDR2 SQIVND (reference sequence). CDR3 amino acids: CASSARSNTGELFF. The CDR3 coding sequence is TGTGCCAGTAGTGCGCGATCGAACACCGGGGAGCTGTTTTTT.

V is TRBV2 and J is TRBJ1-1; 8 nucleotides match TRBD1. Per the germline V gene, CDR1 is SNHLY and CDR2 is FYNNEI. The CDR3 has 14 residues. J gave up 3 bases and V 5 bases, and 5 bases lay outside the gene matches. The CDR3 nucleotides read TGTGCCAGCAGTATGCAGGGGGCTTACACTGAAGCTTTCTTT. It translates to CASSMQGAYTEAFF.

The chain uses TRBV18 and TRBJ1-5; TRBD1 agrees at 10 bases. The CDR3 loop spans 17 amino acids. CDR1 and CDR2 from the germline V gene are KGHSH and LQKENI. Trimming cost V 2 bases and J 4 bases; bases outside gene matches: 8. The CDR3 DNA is TGTGCCAGCTCACCATGGGAGGCGGGACAGGGGAATCAGCCCCAGCATTTT. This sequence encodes CASSPWEAGQGNQPQHF. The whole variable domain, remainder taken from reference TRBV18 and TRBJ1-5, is NAGVMQNPRHLVRRRGQEARLRCSPMKGHSHVYWYRQLPEEGLKFMVYLQKENIIDESGMPKERFSAEFPKEGPSILRIQQVVRGDSAAYFCASSPWEAGQGNQPQHFGDGTRLSIL.

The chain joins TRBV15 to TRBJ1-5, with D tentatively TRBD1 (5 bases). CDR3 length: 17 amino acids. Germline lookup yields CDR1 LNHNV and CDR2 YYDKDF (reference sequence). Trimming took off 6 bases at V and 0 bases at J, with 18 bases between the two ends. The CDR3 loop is CATRPGPTSYSNQPQHF. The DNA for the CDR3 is TGTGCCACCAGACCGGGACCGACTAGTTATAGCAATCAGCCCCAGCATTTT.

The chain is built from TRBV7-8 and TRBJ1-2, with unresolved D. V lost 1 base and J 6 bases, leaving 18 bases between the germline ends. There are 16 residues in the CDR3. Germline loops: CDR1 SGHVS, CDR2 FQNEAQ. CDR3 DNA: TGTGCCAGCAGCTTAGGAGTCAGGATTACGAACAATGGCTACACCTTC. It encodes CASSLGVRITNNGYTF.

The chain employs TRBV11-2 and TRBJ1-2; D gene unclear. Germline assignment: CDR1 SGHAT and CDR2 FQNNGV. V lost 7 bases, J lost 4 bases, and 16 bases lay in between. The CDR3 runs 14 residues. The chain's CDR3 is CASINGMAVYGYTF. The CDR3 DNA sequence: TGTGCCAGCATCAACGGTATGGCGGTCTATGGCTACACCTTC.

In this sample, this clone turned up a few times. This chain's CDR3 is CASSTGHNEQYF. CDR3 sequence (DNA): TGTGCCAGTAGTACGGGGCACAACGAGCAGTACTTC. This rearrangement joins TRBV19 to TRBJ2-7; D tentatively fits TRBD1 or TRBD2 (5 bases each). The V gene's germline CDR1 is LNHDA and CDR2 SQIVND (reference sequence). Trimming left V 4 bases short and J 5 bases short, with 9 bases between. The CDR3 runs to 12 residues.

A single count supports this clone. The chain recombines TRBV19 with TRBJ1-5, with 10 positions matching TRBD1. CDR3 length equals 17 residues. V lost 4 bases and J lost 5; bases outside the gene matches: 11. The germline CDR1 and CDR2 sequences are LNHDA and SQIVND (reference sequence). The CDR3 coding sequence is TGTGCCAGTAGTACAGGCCTACTGACAGGGGGCGATCAGCCCCAGCATTTT. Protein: CASSTGLLTGGDQPQHF.

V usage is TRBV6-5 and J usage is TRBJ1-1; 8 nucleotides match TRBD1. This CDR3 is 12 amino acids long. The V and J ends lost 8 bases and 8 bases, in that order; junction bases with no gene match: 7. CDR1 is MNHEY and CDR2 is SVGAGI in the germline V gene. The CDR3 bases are TGTGCCAGCCGGACCCGGGACAGGGAAGCTTTCTTT. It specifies CASRTRDREAFF.

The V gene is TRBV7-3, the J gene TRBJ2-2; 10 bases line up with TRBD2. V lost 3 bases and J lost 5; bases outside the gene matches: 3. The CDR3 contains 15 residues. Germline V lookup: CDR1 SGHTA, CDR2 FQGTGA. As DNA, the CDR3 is TGTGCCAGCAGCTTGATGACTAGCGGGACCGGGGAGCTGTTTTTT. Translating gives CASSLMTSGTGELFF.

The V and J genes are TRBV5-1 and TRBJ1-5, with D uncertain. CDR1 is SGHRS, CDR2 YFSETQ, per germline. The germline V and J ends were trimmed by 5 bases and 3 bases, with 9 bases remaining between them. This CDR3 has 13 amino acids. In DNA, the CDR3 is TGCGCCAGCAGTACAGACAACAATCAGCCCCAGCATTTT. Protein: CASSTDNNQPQHF.

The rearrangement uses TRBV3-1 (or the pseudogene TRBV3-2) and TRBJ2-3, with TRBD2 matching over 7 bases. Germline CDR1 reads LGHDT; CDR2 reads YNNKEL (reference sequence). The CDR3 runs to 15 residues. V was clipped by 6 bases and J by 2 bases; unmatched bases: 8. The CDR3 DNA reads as TGTGCCAGCAGAGGAGGGCGGGGGAACACAGATACGCAGTATTTT. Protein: CASRGGRGNTDTQYF.

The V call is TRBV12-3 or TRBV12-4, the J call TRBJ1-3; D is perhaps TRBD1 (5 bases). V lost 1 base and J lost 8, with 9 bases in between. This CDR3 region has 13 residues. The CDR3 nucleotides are TGTGCCAGCAGTTTAGGGCAGGGAGACACCATATATTTT. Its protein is CASSLGQGDTIYF.